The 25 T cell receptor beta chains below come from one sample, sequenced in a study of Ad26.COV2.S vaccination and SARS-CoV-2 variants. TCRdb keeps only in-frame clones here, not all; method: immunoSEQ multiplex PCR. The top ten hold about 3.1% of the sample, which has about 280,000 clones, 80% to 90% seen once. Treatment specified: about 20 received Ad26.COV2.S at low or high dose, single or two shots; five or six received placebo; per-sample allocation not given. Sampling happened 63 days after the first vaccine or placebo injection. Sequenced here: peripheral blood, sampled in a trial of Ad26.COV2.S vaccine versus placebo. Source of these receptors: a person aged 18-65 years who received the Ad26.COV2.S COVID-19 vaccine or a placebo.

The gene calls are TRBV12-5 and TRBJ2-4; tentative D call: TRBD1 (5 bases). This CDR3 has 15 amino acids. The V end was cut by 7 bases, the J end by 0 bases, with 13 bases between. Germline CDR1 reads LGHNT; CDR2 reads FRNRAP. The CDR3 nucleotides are TGTGCTAGTGCTACAGGAGACAAAGCCAAAAACATTCAGTACTTC. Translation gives CASATGDKAKNIQYF.

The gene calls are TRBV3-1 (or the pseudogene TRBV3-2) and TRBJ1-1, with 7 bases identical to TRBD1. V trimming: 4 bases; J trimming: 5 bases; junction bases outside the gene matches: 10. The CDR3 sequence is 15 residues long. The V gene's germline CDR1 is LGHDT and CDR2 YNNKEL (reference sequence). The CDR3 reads CASSRGRQGGTEAFF. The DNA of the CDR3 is TGTGCCAGCAGCCGAGGACGACAGGGTGGGACTGAAGCTTTCTTT.

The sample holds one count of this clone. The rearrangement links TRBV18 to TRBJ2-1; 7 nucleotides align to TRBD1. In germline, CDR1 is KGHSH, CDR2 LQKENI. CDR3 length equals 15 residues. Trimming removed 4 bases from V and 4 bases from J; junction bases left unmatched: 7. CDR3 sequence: CASSRAGTAYNEQFF. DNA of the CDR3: TGTGCCAGCTCACGAGCCGGGACAGCTTACAATGAGCAGTTCTTC.

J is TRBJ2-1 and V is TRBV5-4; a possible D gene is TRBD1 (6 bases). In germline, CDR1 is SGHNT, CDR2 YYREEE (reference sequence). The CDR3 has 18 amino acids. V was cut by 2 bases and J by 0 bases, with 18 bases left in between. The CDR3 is CASSFPPGQSSSYNEQFF. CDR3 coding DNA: TGTGCCAGCAGCTTCCCGCCAGGACAGTCGAGCTCCTACAATGAGCAGTTCTTC.

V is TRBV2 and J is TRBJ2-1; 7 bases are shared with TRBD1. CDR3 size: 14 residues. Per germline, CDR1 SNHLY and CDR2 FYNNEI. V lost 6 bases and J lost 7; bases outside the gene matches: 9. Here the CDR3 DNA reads TGTGCCAGCAGGCCGGACAGGAGGACGAATGAGCAGTTCTTC. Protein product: CASRPDRRTNEQFF.

CDR3 amino acids: CASSDRVSDTQYF. The CDR3 bases are TGTGCCAGCAGTGACCGGGTATCAGATACGCAGTATTTT. J is TRBJ2-3 and V is TRBV6-4; D is ambiguous. The germline V gene has CDR1 MRHNA and CDR2 SNTAGT. The V and J ends lost 2 bases and 4 bases respectively, with 7 bases between them. CDR3 length equals 13 residues.

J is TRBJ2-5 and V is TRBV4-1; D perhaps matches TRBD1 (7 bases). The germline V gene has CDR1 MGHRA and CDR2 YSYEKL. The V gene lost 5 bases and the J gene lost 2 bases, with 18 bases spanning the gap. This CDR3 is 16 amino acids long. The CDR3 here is CASSYRGGTAQETQYF. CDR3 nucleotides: TGCGCCAGCAGCTACCGTGGCGGGACAGCTCAAGAGACCCAGTACTTC.

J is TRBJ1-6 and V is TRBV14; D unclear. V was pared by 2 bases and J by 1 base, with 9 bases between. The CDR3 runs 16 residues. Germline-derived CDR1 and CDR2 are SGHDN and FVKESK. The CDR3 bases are TGTGCCAGCAGCCAATCAGGAGGGTCCTATAATTCACCCCTCCACTTT. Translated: CASSQSGGSYNSPLHF.

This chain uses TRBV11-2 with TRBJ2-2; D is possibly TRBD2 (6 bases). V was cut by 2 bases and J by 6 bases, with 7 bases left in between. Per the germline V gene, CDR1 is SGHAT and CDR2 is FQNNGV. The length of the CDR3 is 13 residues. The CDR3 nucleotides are TGTGCCAGCAGCTTACGGGGGTCCGGGGAGCTGTTTTTT. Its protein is CASSLRGSGELFF. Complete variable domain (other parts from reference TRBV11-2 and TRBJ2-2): EAGVAQSPRYKIIEKRQSVAFWCNPISGHATLYWYQQILGQGPKLLIQFQNNGVVDDSQLPKDRFSAERLKGVDSTLKIQPAKLEDSAVYLCASSLRGSGELFFGEGSRLTVL.

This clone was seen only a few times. This CDR3 is CASKENRDYEKLFF. The CDR3, as DNA: TGTGCCAGCAAGGAGAACAGGGACTACGAAAAACTGTTTTTT. The chain has TRBV27 and TRBJ1-4; a possible D gene is TRBD1 (6 bases). This CDR3 spans 14 amino acids. Germline CDR1 is MNHEY and CDR2 is SMNVEV (reference sequence). V was clipped by 7 bases and J by 8 bases, with 17 bases between them.

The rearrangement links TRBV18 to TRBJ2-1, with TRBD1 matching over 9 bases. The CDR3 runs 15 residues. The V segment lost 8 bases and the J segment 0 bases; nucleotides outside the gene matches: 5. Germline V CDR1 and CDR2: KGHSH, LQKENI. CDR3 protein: CASRTGVNSYNEQFF. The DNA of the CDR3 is TGTGCCAGCCGGACAGGGGTCAACTCCTACAATGAGCAGTTCTTC.

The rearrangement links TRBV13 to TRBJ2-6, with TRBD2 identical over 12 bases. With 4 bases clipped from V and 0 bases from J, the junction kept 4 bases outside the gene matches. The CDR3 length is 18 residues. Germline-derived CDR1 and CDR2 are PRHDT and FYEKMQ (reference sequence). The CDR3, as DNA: TGTGCCAGCAGCTCACTAGCGGGGGGTATCTCTGGGGCCAACGTCCTGACTTTC. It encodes CASSSLAGGISGANVLTF.

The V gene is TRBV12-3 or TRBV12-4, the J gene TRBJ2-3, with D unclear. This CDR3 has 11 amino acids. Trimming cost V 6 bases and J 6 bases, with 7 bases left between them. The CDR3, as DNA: TGTGCCAGCAGGTCGGCGGATACGCAGTATTTT. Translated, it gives CASRSADTQYF.

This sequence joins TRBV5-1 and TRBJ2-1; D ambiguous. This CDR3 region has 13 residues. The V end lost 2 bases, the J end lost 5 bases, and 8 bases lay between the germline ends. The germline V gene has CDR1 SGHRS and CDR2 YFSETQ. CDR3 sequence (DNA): TGCGCCAGCAGCTTAGGCCTAAACAATGAGCAGTTCTTC. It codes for CASSLGLNNEQFF.

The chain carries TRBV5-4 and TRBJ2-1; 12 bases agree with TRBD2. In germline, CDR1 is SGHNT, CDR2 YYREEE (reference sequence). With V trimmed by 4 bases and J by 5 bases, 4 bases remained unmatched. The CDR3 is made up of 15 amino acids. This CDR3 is CASSPSGRENNEQFF. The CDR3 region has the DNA TGTGCCAGCAGCCCTAGCGGGAGGGAGAACAATGAGCAGTTCTTC.

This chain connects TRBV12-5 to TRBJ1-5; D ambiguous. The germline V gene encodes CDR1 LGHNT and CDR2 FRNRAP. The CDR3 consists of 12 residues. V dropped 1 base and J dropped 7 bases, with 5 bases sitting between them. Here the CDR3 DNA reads TGTGCTAGTGGTTTGGGTCAGCAGCCCCAGCATTTT. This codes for CASGLGQQPQHF.

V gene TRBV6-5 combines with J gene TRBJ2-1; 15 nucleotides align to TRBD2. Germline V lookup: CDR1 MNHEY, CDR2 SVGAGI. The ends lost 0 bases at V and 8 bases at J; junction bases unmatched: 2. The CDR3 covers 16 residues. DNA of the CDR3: TGTGCCAGCAGTTACTCCGGGACTAGCGGGGGGTATGAGCAGTTCTTC. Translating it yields CASSYSGTSGGYEQFF.

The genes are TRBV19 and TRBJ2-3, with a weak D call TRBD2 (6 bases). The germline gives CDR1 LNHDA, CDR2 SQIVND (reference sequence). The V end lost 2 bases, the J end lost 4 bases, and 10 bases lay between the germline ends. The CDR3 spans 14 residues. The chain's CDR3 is CASSIPGEPDTQYF. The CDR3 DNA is TGTGCCAGTAGTATACCGGGGGAGCCAGATACGCAGTATTTT. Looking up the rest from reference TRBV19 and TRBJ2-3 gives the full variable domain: DGGITQSPKYLFRKEGQNVTLSCEQNLNHDAMYWYRQDPGQGLRLIYYSQIVNDFQKGDIAEGYSVSREKKESFPLTVTSAQKNPTAFYLCASSIPGEPDTQYFGPGTRLTVL.

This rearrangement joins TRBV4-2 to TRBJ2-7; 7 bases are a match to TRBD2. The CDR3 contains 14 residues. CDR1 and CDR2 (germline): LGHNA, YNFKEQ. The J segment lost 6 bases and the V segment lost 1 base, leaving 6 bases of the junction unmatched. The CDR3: CASSQGEGEGEQYF. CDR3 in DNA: TGTGCCAGCAGCCAAGGGGAGGGTGAGGGCGAGCAGTACTTC.

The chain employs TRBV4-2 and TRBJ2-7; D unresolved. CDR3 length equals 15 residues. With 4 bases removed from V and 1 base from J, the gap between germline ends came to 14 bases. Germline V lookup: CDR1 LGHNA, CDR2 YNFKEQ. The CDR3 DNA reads TGTGCCAGCAGCCCAGGTGGCACCCGATCCTACGAGCAGTACTTC. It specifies CASSPGGTRSYEQYF.

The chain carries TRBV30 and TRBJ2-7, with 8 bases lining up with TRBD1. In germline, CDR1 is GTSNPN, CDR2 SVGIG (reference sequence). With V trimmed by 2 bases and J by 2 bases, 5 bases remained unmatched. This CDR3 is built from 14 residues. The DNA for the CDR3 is TGTGCCTGGAGTATCCTGACAGGGGCCTACGAGCAGTACTTC. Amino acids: CAWSILTGAYEQYF.

The CDR3 here is CASIRSNTEAFF. The DNA of the CDR3 is TGTGCCAGCATTAGGTCCAACACTGAAGCTTTCTTT. The J gene is TRBJ1-1, the V gene TRBV7-9, with no clear D. This CDR3 is built from 12 residues. Germline values: CDR1 SEHNR, CDR2 FQNEAQ (reference sequence). Trimming took off 7 bases at V and 2 bases at J, with 8 bases between the two ends.

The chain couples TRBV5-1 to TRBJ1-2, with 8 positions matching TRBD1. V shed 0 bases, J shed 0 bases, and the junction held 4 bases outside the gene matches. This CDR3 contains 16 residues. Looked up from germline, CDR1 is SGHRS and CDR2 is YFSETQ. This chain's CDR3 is CASSLAGTGSNYGYTF. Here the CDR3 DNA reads TGCGCCAGCAGCTTGGCCGGGACAGGTTCTAACTATGGCTACACCTTC.

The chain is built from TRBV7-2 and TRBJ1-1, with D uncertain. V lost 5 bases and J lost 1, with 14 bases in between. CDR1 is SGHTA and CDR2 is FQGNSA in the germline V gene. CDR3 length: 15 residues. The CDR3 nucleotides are TGTGCCAGCAGCCCTTCCGGTCAATGGAACACTGAAGCTTTCTTT. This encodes CASSPSGQWNTEAFF.

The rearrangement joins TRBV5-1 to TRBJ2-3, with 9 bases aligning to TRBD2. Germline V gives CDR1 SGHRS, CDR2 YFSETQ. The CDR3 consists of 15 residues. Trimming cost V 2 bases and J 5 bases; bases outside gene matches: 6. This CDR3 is CASSFGGREIDTQYF. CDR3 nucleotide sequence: TGCGCCAGCAGCTTCGGCGGGAGGGAGATAGATACGCAGTATTTT. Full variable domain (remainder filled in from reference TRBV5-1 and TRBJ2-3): KAGVTQTPRYLIKTRGQQVTLSCSPISGHRSVSWYQQTPGQGLQFLFEYFSETQRNKGNFPGRFSGRQFSNSRSEMNVSTLELGDSALYLCASSFGGREIDTQYFGPGTRLTVL.